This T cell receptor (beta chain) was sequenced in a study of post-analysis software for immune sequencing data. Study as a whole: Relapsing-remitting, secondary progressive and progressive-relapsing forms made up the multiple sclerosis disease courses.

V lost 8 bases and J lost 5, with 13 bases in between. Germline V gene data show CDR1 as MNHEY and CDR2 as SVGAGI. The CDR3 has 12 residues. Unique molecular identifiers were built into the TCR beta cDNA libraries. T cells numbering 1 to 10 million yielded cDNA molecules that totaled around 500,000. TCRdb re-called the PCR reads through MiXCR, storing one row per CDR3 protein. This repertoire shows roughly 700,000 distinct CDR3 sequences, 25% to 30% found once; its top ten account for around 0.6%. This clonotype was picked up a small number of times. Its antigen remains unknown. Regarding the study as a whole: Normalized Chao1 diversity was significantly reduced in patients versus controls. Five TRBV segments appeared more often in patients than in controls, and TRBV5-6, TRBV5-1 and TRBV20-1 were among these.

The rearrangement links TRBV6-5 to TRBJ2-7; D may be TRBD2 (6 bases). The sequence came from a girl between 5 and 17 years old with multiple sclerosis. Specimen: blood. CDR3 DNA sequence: TGTGCCAGCGGGAGGACCACCGACGAGCAGTACTTC. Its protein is CASGRTTDEQYF.